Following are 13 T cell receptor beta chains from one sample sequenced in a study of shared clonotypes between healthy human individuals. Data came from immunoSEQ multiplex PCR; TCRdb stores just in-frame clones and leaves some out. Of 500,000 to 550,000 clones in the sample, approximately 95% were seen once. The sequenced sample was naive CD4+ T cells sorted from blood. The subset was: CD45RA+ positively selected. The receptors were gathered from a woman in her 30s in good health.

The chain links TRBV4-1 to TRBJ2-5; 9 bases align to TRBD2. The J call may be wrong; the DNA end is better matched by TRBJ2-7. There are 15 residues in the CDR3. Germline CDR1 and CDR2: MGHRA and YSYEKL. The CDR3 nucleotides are TGCGCCAGCAGCCAAGCCGGGACTAGCTTCTACGAGCAGTACTTC. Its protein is CASSQAGTSFYEQYF.

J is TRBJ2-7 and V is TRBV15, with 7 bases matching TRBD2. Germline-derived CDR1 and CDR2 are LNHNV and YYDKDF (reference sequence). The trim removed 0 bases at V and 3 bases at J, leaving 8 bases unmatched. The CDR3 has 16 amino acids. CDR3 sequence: CATSRDLGGSLYEQYF. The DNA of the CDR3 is TGTGCCACCAGCAGAGATCTTGGCGGGAGTCTCTACGAGCAGTACTTC.

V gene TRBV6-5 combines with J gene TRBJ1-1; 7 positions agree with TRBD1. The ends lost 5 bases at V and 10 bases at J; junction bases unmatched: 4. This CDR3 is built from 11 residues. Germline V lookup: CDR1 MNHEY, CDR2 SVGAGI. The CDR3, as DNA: TGTGCCAGCAGTACTACAGGGGTAGCTTTCTTT. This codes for CASSTTGVAFF.

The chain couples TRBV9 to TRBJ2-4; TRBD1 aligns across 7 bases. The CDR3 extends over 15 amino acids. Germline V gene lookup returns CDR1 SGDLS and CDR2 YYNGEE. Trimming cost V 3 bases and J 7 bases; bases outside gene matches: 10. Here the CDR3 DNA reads TGTGCCAGCAGCGACCGACAGGGACCCGGGAACATTCAGTACTTC. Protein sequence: CASSDRQGPGNIQYF.

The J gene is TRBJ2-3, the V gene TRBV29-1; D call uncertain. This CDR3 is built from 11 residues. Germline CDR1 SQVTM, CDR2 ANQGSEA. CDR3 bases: TGCAGTGTGGCGGAGACAGATACGCAGTATTTT. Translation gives CSVAETDTQYF.

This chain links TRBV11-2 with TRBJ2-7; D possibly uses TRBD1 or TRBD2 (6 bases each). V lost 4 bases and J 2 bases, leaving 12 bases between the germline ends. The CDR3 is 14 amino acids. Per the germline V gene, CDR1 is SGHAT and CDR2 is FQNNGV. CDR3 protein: CASSYGGMTYEQYF. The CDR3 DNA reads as TGTGCCAGCAGCTACGGGGGCATGACCTACGAGCAGTACTTC.

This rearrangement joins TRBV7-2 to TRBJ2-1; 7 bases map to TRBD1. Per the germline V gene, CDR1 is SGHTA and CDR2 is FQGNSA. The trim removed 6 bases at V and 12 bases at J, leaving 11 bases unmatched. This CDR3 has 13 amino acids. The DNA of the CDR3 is TGTGCCAGCAGAGAGACAGGGTCGACGGCGCAGTTCTTC. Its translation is CASRETGSTAQFF.

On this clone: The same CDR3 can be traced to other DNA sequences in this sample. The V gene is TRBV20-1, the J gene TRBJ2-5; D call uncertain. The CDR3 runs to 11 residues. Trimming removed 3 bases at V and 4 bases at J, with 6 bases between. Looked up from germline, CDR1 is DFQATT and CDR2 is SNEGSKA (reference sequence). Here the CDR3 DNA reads TGCAGTGCTAGCGTCGGAGAGACCCAGTACTTC. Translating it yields CSASVGETQYF.

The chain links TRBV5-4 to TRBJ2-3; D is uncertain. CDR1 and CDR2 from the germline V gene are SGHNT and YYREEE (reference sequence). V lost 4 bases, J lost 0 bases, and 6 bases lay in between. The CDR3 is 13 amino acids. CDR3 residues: CASSTVSTDTQYF. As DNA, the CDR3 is TGTGCCAGCAGCACCGTTAGCACAGATACGCAGTATTTT.

As DNA, the CDR3 is TGTGCCAGCAGCCCCACTAGAACCTACAATGAGCAGTTCTTC. Its protein is CASSPTRTYNEQFF. The chain uses TRBV14 and TRBJ2-1; a weak D match, TRBD2 (5 bases). The CDR3 contains 14 residues. V lost 4 bases, J lost 2 bases, and 9 bases lay in between. Germline V CDR1 and CDR2: SGHDN, FVKESK.

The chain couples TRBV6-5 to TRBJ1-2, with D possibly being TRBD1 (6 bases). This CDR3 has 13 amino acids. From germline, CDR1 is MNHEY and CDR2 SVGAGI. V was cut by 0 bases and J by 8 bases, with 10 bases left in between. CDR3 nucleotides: TGTGCCAGCAGTTACTCAGGGGGAGTAGGCTACACCTTC. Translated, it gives CASSYSGGVGYTF.

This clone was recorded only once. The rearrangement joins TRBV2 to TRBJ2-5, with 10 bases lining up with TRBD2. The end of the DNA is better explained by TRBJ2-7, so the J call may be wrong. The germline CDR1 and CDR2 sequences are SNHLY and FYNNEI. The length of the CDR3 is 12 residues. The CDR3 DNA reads TGTGCCAGCGAACTAGCGGGATACGAGCAGTACTTC. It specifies CASELAGYEQYF.

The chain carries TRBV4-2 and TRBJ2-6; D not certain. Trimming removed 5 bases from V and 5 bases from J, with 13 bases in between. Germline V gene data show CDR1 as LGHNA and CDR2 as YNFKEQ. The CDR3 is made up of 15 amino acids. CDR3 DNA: TGTGCCAGCAGCAGGTTACAAAGTCGGGCCAACGTCCTGACTTTC. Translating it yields CASSRLQSRANVLTF.